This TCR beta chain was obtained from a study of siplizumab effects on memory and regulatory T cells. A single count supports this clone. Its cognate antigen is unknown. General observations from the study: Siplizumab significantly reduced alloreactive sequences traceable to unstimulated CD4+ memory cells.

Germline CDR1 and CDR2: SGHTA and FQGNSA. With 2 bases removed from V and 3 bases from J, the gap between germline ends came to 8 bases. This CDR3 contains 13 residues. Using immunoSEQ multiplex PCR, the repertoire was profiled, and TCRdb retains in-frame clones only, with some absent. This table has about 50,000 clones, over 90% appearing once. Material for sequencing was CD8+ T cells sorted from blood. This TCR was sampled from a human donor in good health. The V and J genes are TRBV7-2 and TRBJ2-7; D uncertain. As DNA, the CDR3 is TGTGCCAGCAGCTTACTGGGAAACTACGAGCAGTACTTC. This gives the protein CASSLLGNYEQYF.